This T cell receptor beta chain was documented in a study of shared clonotypes between healthy human individuals. Naive CD8 isolation took CD45RO-negative cells positively selected for CCR7 and excluded terminally differentiated effector memory CD45RA+ cells. The assay was immunoSEQ multiplex PCR, and TCRdb's table has in-frame clones only and misses some. Counted here are roughly 810,000 clones, 95% to 97% occurring once; the ten biggest clones make up about 0.22%. Germline-derived CDR1 and CDR2 are SNHLY and FYNNEI. The CDR3 sequence is 14 residues long. V lost 2 bases and J 1 base, leaving 8 bases between the germline ends.

The sample consisted of naive CD8+ T cells sorted from blood. The chain couples TRBV2 to TRBJ2-5; D not certain. This clonotype was sampled from a man aged 25-45 years in good health. CDR3 sequence (DNA): TGTGCCAGCAGTGAAATCTGGGTCCAAGAGACCCAGTACTTC. This codes for CASSEIWVQETQYF.